These 19 T cell receptor beta chains were all obtained from the same sample, sequenced in a study of spatial heterogeneity in lung cancer. General study results and limits: Within tumors, counts of expanded alpha and beta TCRs tracked tumor mutation counts.

Noted time point: sample taken at primary tumor resection. No antigen has been identified for these receptors. TCRdb re-analysed the 5' RACE reads in MiXCR, keeping a single row per CDR3 protein. The sample lists about 7,000 distinct CDR3 sequences; about an eighth were seen once. The sample here was lung tumor tissue, taken at surgery. These receptors were collected from a male donor with early-stage non-small cell lung cancer.

This clonotype appeared many times. This beta chain represents an off-target read in a library built for alpha chains; its size is of limited meaning. This sequence joins TRBV18 and TRBJ1-3; 7 nucleotides line up with TRBD1. The length of the CDR3 is 16 residues. Trimming cost V 0 bases and J 7 bases; bases outside gene matches: 9. CDR1 is KGHSH and CDR2 is LQKENI in the germline V gene. The CDR3 bases are TGTGCCAGCTCACCACCGATCCCGACAGGGAAGAACACCATATATTTT. It yields the protein CASSPPIPTGKNTIYF.

On this clonotype itself: Found in a library prepared for alpha chains, this beta chain is an off-target read, and its abundance has little meaning. In DNA, the CDR3 is TGCAGTGCTGTTAGACCGGGACCCCGGGGAGATACGCAGTATTTT. Translation: CSAVRPGPRGDTQYF. This chain joins TRBV20-1 and TRBJ2-3, with D perhaps given as TRBD1 or TRBD2 (5 bases each). The V and J ends lost 5 bases and 5 bases respectively, with 20 bases between them. CDR3 length: 15 amino acids. From germline, CDR1 is DFQATT and CDR2 SNEGSKA (reference sequence).

This clonotype was seen ten or more times. Because the library targeted alpha chains, this beta chain is an off-target read whose size means little. The rearrangement links TRBV5-1 to TRBJ2-3; the match to TRBD2 covers 8 bases. Germline V lookup: CDR1 SGHRS, CDR2 YFSETQ. The CDR3 spans 15 residues. V shed 3 bases and J 8 bases; nucleotides not matched to a gene: 11. The DNA of the CDR3 is TGCGCCAGCAGCTCGGGGGGGGCCGATAAAGGTACGCAGTATTTT. Translation gives CASSSGGADKGTQYF. Full variable domain (remainder filled in from reference TRBV5-1 and TRBJ2-3): KAGVTQTPRYLIKTRGQQVTLSCSPISGHRSVSWYQQTPGQGLQFLFEYFSETQRNKGNFPGRFSGRQFSNSRSEMNVSTLELGDSALYLCASSSGGADKGTQYFGPGTRLTVL.

At least ten counts were recorded for this clonotype. The size of this beta chain means little, since it is a stray read in a library made for alpha chains. The chain combines TRBV5-1 with TRBJ2-3; D might be TRBD2 (7 bases). V lost 1 base and J 6 bases, leaving 18 bases between the germline ends. Germline values: CDR1 SGHRS, CDR2 YFSETQ. The CDR3 runs to 16 residues. Written as DNA, the CDR3 is TGCGCCAGCAGCTTGCGTGGAGGGGGGGAGGCGGATACGCAGTATTTT. As protein: CASSLRGGGEADTQYF.

This clonotype is medium-sized (0.01 to 0.1%). This beta chain is an unintended read in a library built for alpha chains; its size means little. The chain uses TRBV20-1 and TRBJ2-2; D is uncertain. Germline-derived CDR1 and CDR2 are DFQATT and SNEGSKA (reference sequence). Trimming cost V 6 bases and J 4 bases, with 15 bases left between them. The CDR3 length is 14 residues. This CDR3 reads CSAQKGLSTGELFF. Here the CDR3 DNA reads TGCAGTGCGCAGAAGGGCCTTTCCACCGGGGAGCTGTTTTTT.

Note on this clonotype: In a library made to pick up alpha chains, this beta chain is a stray read with a size that means little. This chain connects TRBV7-8 to TRBJ1-5; D is undetermined. The germline gives CDR1 SGHVS, CDR2 FQNEAQ. The CDR3 sequence is 14 residues long. Trimming took 3 bases from V and 0 from J, leaving 6 bases between them. This CDR3 reads CASSFASSNQPQHF. The CDR3 bases are TGTGCCAGCAGCTTTGCGAGTAGCAATCAGCCCCAGCATTTT.

This clonotype is classed as medium-sized. Found in a library prepared for alpha chains, this beta chain is an off-target read, and its abundance has little meaning. V usage is TRBV6-2 or TRBV6-3 and J usage is TRBJ2-7; TRBD2 aligns across 7 bases. Germline lookup yields CDR1 MNHEY and CDR2 SVGEGT. With V trimmed by 4 bases and J by 2 bases, 8 bases remained unmatched. This CDR3 region has 15 residues. Here the CDR3 DNA reads TGTGCCAGCAGTTCCCGCGGGAGTACAACCTACGAGCAGTACTTC. This codes for CASSSRGSTTYEQYF.

This clonotype was recorded at least ten times. With the library built for alpha chains, this beta chain is off target and its frequency is not meaningful. The chain uses TRBV7-9 and TRBJ1-1, with D maybe TRBD1 (6 bases). The CDR3 is 15 residues long. Trimming removed 6 bases at V and 5 bases at J, with 19 bases between. The germline V gene encodes CDR1 SEHNR and CDR2 FQNEAQ (reference sequence). CDR3 nucleotides: TGTGCCAGCAGATCGCCGGGACACTTGCTAACTGAAGCTTTCTTT. Amino acids: CASRSPGHLLTEAFF.

In this sample, this clonotype turned up many times. This beta chain slipped into a library made for alpha chains as a stray read, so its size is not meaningful. The chain employs TRBV6-1 and TRBJ2-7; a possible D gene is TRBD1 (6 bases). Germline CDR1 MNHNS, CDR2 SASEGT. The CDR3 spans 16 residues. With 0 bases removed from V and 3 bases from J, the gap between germline ends came to 15 bases. CDR3 sequence: CASSEAATGIGYEQYV. Written as DNA, the CDR3 is TGTGCCAGCAGTGAAGCCGCAACAGGGATTGGCTACGAGCAGTACGTC.

This clonotype has ten or more counts. The size of this beta chain means little, since it is a stray read in a library made for alpha chains. The rearrangement uses TRBV2 and TRBJ1-6; no reliable D call. V was clipped by 6 bases and J by 4 bases, with 7 bases between them. Germline V lookup: CDR1 SNHLY, CDR2 FYNNEI. CDR3 length: 13 residues. The CDR3 loop reads CASRGAYNSPLHF. In nucleotides, the CDR3 is TGTGCCAGCAGAGGAGCTTATAATTCACCCCTCCACTTT.

This clonotype appeared many times. This beta chain appears as a stray read in a library generated for alpha chains; its size is not informative. This chain joins TRBV10-3 and TRBJ2-2; TRBD2 matches at 9 bases. The CDR3 is 16 residues long. The germline V gene encodes CDR1 ENHRY and CDR2 SYGVKD. V trimming: 3 bases; J trimming: 7 bases; junction bases outside the gene matches: 9. CDR3 in amino acids: CAISDAGSGGGGELFF. CDR3 nucleotides: TGTGCCATCAGTGATGCTGGTAGCGGGGGCGGCGGGGAGCTGTTTTTT.

Many counts were recorded for this clonotype. This beta chain lies outside the target of a library built for alpha chains; its clone size means little. The genes are TRBV30 and TRBJ2-1; TRBD2 might be the D (6 bases). V was clipped by 4 bases and J by 6 bases, with 19 bases between them. This CDR3 is built from 15 residues. Germline CDR1 GTSNPN, CDR2 SVGIG (reference sequence). This CDR3 reads CAWTIGGSWSNEQFF. The CDR3 DNA sequence: TGTGCCTGGACCATTGGAGGGTCTTGGAGCAATGAGCAGTTCTTC.

This clonotype occurred once. Since the library was made to target alpha chains, this beta chain is a stray read and its abundance is not meaningful. The chain has TRBV7-9 and TRBJ1-6; D is perhaps TRBD1 (6 bases). This CDR3 is built from 14 residues. V dropped 1 base and J dropped 10 bases, with 11 bases sitting between them. The V gene's germline CDR1 is SEHNR and CDR2 FQNEAQ (reference sequence). The CDR3 nucleotides are TGTGCCAGCAGCTTAGGTACAGGGAACTCACCCCTCCACTTT. This codes for CASSLGTGNSPLHF.

By proportion, this clonotype is medium-sized. This beta chain lies outside the target of a library built for alpha chains; its clone size means little. The rearrangement uses TRBV24-1 and TRBJ1-2, with 7 nucleotides matching TRBD1. The germline CDR1 and CDR2 sequences are KGHDR and SFDVKD. This CDR3 has 13 amino acids. V lost 5 bases and J lost 7; bases outside the gene matches: 6. The CDR3 nucleotides read TGTGCCACCAGTGTCGACAGGGTCAGTGGCTACACCTTC. It codes for CATSVDRVSGYTF.

This clonotype appeared many times. This beta chain slipped into a library made for alpha chains as a stray read, so its size is not meaningful. This chain joins TRBV7-9 and TRBJ2-7, with D hard to call. V gave up 1 base and J gave up 6 bases, with 13 bases separating them. The CDR3 is 14 residues long. The germline V gene encodes CDR1 SEHNR and CDR2 FQNEAQ (reference sequence). DNA for the CDR3: TGTGCCAGCAGCTTAGTAAACTACCTGGGCGAGCAGTACTTC. Protein: CASSLVNYLGEQYF.

In regard to this clonotype: This beta chain is an off-target read within a library intended for alpha chains, so its frequency means little. The J gene is TRBJ2-3, the V gene TRBV5-1; no reliable D call. This CDR3 spans 12 amino acids. Germline V lookup: CDR1 SGHRS, CDR2 YFSETQ. Trimming removed 4 bases from V and 4 bases from J, with 7 bases in between. The DNA for the CDR3 is TGCGCCAGCAGCAGAGAGGCAGATACGCAGTATTTT. Amino acids: CASSREADTQYF. Using reference TRBV5-1 and TRBJ2-3 for the parts outside the CDR3, the full variable domain is KAGVTQTPRYLIKTRGQQVTLSCSPISGHRSVSWYQQTPGQGLQFLFEYFSETQRNKGNFPGRFSGRQFSNSRSEMNVSTLELGDSALYLCASSREADTQYFGPGTRLTVL.

There are many counts of this clonotype. Because the library targeted alpha chains, this beta chain is an off-target read whose size means little. The V gene is TRBV20-1, the J gene TRBJ2-3; 9 bases line up with TRBD2. Per the germline V gene, CDR1 is DFQATT and CDR2 is SNEGSKA (reference sequence). The ends lost 0 bases at V and 0 bases at J; junction bases unmatched: 13. The CDR3 is made up of 19 amino acids. The DNA of the CDR3 is TGCAGTGCTAGAGATCCCCGGAGTAGCGGGAGCCGTAGCACAGATACGCAGTATTTT. Amino acid sequence: CSARDPRSSGSRSTDTQYF.

Within the sample, this clonotype is medium-sized. The library was prepared for alpha chains; this beta chain is a stray read, so its frequency means little. The chain carries TRBV28 and TRBJ1-2; D may be TRBD1 (6 bases). The germline V gene encodes CDR1 MDHEN and CDR2 SYDVKM. The CDR3 totals 13 residues. V dropped 6 bases and J dropped 7 bases, with 15 bases sitting between them. The CDR3 nucleotides are TGTGCCAGCAGGCCACGGGGGGCGAGTGGCTACACCTTC. Translation gives CASRPRGASGYTF.

By share of the sample, this clonotype is medium-sized. The library was prepared for alpha chains; this beta chain is a stray read, so its frequency means little. The chain carries TRBV28 and TRBJ1-5; D is perhaps TRBD1 (5 bases). Germline V gene lookup returns CDR1 MDHEN and CDR2 SYDVKM. This CDR3 comprises 17 residues. V shed 8 bases and J shed 0 bases, with 20 bases lying between them. DNA for the CDR3: TGTGCCAGCGCGGTTTGGGGTTTGGGGCATAGCAATCAGCCCCAGCATTTT. Translating gives CASAVWGLGHSNQPQHF. The variable domain in full, completed from reference TRBV28 and TRBJ1-5, reads DVKVTQSSRYLVKRTGEKVFLECVQDMDHENMFWYRQDPGLGLRLIYFSYDVKMKEKGDIPEGYSVSREKKERFSLILESASTNQTSMYLCASAVWGLGHSNQPQHFGDGTRLSIL.